This T cell receptor beta chain was documented in a study of blood T cell repertoires in COVID-19. Study context: Acute and convalescent COVID-19 specimens originated in the United States, Italy and Spain. PBMCs, B-cell-depleted T cells, or T cells were the source of the cDNA or gDNA that made up the material.

Original methodology: Amplified reference gene primers provided the basis for estimating nucleated cell counts. Sequencing used immunoSEQ multiplex PCR; TCRdb keeps in-frame clones, though not all of them. The V and J calls and clone size were taken over from that table, and D and trimming were inferred from the DNA. Among under 130,000 clones listed, roughly 84% were seen once. Sample: peripheral blood. This clonotype originated in a human donor in a cohort sampled during active COVID-19.

The CDR3 loop is CATRRGGNEQFF. The CDR3 coding sequence is TGTGCCACCCGGCGGGGTGGCAATGAGCAGTTCTTC. V is TRBV28 and J is TRBJ2-1, with D perhaps TRBD2 (6 bases). CDR3 length: 12 amino acids. Germline V CDR1 and CDR2: MDHEN, SYDVKM. V dropped 10 bases and J dropped 6 bases, with 13 bases sitting between them.